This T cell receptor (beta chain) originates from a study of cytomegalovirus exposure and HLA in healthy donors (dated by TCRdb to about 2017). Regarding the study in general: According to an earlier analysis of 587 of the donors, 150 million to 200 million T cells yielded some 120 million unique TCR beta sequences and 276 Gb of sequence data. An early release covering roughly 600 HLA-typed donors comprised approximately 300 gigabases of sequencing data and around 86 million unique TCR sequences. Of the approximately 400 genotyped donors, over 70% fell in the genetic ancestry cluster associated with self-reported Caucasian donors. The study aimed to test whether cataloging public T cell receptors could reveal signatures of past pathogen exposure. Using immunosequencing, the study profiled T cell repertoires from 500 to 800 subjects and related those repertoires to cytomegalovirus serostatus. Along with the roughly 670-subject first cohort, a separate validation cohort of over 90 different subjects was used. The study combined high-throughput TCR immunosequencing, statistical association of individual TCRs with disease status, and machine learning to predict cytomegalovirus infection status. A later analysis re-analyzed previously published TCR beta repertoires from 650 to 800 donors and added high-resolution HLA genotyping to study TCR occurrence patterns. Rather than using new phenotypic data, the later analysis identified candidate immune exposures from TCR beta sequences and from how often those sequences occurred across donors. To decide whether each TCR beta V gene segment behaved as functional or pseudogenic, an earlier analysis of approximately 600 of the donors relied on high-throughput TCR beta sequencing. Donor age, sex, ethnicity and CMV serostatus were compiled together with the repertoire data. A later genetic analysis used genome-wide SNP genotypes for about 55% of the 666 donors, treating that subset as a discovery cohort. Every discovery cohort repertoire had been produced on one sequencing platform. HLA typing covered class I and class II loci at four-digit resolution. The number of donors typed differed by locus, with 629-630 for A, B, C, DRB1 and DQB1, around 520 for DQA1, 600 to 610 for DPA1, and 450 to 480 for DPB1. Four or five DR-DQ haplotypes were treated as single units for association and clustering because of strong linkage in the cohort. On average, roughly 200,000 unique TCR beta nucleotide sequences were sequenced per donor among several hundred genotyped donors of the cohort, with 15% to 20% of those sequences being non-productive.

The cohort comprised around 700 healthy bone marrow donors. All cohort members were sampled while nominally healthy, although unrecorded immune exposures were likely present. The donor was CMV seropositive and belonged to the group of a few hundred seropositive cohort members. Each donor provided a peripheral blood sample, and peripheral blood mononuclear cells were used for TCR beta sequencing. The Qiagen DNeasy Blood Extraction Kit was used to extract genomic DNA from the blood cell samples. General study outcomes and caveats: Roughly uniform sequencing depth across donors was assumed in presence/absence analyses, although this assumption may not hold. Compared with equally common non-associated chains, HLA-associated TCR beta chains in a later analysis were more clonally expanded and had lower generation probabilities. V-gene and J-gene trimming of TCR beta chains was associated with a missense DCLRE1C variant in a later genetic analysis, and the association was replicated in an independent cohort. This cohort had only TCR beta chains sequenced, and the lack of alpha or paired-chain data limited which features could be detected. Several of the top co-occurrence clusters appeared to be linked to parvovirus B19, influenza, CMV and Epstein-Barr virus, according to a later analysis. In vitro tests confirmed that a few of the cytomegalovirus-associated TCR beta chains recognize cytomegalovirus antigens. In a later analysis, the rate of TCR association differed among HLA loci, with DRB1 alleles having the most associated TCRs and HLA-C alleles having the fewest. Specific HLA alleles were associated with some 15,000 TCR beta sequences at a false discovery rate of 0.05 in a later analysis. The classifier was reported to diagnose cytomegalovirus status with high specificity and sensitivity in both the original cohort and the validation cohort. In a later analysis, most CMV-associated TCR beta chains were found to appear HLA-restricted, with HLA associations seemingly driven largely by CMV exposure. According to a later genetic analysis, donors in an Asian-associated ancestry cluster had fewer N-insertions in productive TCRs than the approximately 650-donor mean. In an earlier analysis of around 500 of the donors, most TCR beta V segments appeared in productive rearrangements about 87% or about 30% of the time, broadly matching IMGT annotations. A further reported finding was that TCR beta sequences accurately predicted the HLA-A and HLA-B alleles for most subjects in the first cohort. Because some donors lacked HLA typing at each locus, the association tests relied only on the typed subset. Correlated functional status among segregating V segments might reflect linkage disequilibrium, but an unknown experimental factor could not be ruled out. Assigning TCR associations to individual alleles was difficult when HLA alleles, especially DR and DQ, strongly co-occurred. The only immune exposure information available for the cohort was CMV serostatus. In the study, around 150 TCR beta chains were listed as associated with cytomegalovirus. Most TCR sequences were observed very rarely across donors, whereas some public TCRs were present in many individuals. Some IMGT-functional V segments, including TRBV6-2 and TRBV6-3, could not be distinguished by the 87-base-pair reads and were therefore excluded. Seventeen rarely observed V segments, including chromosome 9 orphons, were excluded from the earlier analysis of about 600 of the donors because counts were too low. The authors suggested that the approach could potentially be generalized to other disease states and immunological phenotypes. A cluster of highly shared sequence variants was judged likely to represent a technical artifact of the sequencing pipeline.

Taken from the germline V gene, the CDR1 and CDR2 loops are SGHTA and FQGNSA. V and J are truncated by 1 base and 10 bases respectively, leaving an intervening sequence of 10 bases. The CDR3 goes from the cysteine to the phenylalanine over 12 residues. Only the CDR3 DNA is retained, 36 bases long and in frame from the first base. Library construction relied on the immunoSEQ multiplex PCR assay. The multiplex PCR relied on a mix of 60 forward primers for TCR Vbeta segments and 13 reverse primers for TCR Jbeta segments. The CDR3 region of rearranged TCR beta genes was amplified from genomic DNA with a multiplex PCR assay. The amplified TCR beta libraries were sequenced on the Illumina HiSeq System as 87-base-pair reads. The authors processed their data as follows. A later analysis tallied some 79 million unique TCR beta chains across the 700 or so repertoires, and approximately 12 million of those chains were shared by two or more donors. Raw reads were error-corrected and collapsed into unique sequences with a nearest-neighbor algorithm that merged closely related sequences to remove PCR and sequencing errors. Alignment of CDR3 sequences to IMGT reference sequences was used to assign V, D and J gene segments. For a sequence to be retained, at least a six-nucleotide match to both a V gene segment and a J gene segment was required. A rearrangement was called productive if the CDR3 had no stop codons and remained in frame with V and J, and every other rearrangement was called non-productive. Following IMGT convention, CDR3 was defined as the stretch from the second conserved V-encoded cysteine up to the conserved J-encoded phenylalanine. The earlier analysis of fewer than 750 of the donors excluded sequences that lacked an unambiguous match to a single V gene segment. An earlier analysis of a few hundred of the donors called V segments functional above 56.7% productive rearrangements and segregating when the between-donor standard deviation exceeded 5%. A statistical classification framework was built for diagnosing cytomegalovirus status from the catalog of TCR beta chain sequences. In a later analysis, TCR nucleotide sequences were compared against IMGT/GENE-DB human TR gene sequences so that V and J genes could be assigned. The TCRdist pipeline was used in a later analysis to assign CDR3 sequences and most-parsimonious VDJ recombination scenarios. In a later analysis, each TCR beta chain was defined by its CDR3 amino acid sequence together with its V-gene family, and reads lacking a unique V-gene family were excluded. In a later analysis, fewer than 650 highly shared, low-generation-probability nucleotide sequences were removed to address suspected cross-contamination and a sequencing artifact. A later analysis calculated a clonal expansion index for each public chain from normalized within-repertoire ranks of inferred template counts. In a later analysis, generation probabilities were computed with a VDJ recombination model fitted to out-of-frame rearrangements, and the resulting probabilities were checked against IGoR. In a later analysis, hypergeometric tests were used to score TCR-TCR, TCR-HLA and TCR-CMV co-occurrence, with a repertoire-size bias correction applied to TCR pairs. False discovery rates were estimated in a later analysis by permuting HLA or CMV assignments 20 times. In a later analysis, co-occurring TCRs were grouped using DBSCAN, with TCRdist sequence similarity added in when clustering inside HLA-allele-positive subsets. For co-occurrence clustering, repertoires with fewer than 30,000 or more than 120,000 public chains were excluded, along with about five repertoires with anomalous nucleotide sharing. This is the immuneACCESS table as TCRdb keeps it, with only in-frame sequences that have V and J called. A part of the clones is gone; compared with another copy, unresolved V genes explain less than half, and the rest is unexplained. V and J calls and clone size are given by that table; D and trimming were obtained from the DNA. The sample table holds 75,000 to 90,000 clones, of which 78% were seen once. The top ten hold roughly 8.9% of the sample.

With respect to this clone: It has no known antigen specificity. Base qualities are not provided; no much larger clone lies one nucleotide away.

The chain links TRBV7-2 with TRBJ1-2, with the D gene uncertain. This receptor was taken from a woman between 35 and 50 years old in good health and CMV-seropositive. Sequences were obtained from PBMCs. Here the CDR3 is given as CASSLEGGDYTF. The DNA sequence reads TGTGCCAGCAGCTTAGAGGGCGGGGACTACACCTTC. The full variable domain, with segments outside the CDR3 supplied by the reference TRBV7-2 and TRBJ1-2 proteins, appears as GAGVSQSPSNKVTEKGKDVELRCDPISGHTALYWYRQSLGQGLEFLIYFQGNSAPDKSGLPSDRFSAERTGGSVSTLTIQRTQQEDSAVYLCASSLEGGDYTFGSGTRLTVV.